These T cell receptor beta chains were read from a single sample in a study of blood T cell repertoires in COVID-19. This table comes from immunoSEQ multiplex PCR, and its TCRdb copy is limited to in-frame clones, with some not included. The sample holds roughly 310,000 clones, 89% seen once. Sequenced: PBMCs or T cells enriched from blood (not recorded which). The receptors were gathered from a woman aged 40-49 years who had recovered from COVID-19. Both conserved end residues are part of each CDR3. The D gene is left open where the match is weak. Clone sizes are given selectively: once, few, many, or a class where the clone is expanded.

>TRBD2|.|TRBJ2-2|16|TRBV4-3
TGCGCCAGCAGCCAAGGGGCGGGGGGATACACCGGGGAGCTGTTTTTT
CASSQGAGGYTGELFF
>TRBD2|.|TRBJ2-1|16|TRBV28
TGTGCCAGCAGCAACCGGGGGGGAGCGTGGTACAATGAGCAGTTCTTC
CASSNRGGAWYNEQFF
>.|.|TRBJ1-5|15|TRBV24-1
TGTGCCACCAGTGACCCCCGACAGTTAAATCAGCCCCAGCATTTT
CATSDPRQLNQPQHF
>TRBD1|.|TRBJ1-4|13|TRBV2
TGTGCCAGCAGTGTACAGGGGAATGAAAAACTGTTTTTT
CASSVQGNEKLFF
>TRBD1|.|TRBJ1-4|18|TRBV4-3
TGCGCCAGCAGCCAAGATGGGGTGGCGACAGGGTATAATGAAAAACTGTTTTTT
CASSQDGVATGYNEKLFF
>.|.|TRBJ2-7|12|TRBV7-8
TGTGCCAGCGGTTGGACTACCTACGAGCAGTACTTC
CASGWTTYEQYF
>TRBD1|few|TRBJ2-7|14|TRBV29-1
TGCAGCGTTCTACCTACAGGGGGGTCCTACGAGCAGTACTTC
CSVLPTGGSYEQYF
>TRBD2|.|TRBJ2-7|15|TRBV19
TGTGCCAGTAGCACGCTAGCGGGGGGCTCCTACGAGCAGTACTTC
CASSTLAGGSYEQYF
>.|once|TRBJ1-4|15|TRBV4-3
TGCGCCAGCAGCCAAGAGGGGGCAGGACATGAAAAACTGTTTTTT
CASSQEGAGHEKLFF
>TRBD1|.|TRBJ2-7|14|TRBV9
TGTGCCAGCAGCGTAGTTCCAGGGGGCTACGAGCAGTACTTC
CASSVVPGGYEQYF
>TRBD1|.|TRBJ2-7|14|TRBV7-3
TGTGCCAGCAGCGTACAGGGGGGCCCCTACGAGCAGTACTTC
CASSVQGGPYEQYF
>.|.|TRBJ2-7|16|TRBV18
TGTGCCAGCTCACCACCTTTCGGAGGGGCGACCTACGAGCAGTACTTC
CASSPPFGGATYEQYF
>.|once|TRBJ2-1|16|TRBV19
TGTGCCAGTAGTTTCCTCAAGGGAGCTAAGGCCAATGAGCAGTTCTTC
CASSFLKGAKANEQFF
>TRBD1|.|TRBJ1-1|15|TRBV27
TGTGCCAGCAGTTTGCACAGGGGGGGGAACACTGAAGCTTTCTTT
CASSLHRGGNTEAFF
>.|few|TRBJ2-7|15|TRBV5-1
TGCGCCAGCAGCTTGGAGCCAGGGGTATCCTACGAGCAGTACTTC
CASSLEPGVSYEQYF
>.|.|TRBJ2-6|14|TRBV19
TGTGCCAGTAGTATGGGCGCTGGGGCCAACGTCCTGACTTTC
CASSMGAGANVLTF
>.|few|TRBJ2-1|16|TRBV7-8
TGTGCCAGCAGCTTAGACGCCCTGAGCTCCTACAATGAGCAGTTCTTC
CASSLDALSSYNEQFF
>.|.|TRBJ2-5|13|TRBV6-2/TRBV6-3
TGTGCCAGCAGTACGACAGGACAAGAGACCCAGTACTTC
CASSTTGQETQYF
>.|.|TRBJ1-1|14|TRBV6-5
TGTGCCACCGACCACAGGATCCCGTACACTGAAGCTTTCTTT
CATDHRIPYTEAFF
>.|.|TRBJ2-5|14|TRBV5-4
TGTGCCAGCAGCTCTGCAGGGAGGCAAGAGACCCAGTACTTC
CASSSAGRQETQYF
>TRBD1|.|TRBJ2-7|15|TRBV7-2
TGTGCCAGCAGCCCCCGGACAGGGGGGACCTACGAGCAGTACTTC
CASSPRTGGTYEQYF
>.|once|TRBJ2-2|15|TRBV30
TGTGCCACGCGCCGGGGGGCGCCGGACACCGGGGAGCTGTTTTTT
CATRRGAPDTGELFF
>.|few|TRBJ2-1|15|TRBV9
TGTGCCAGCAGCGTAGTAGCTAGGATGGCCAATGAGCAGTTCTTC
CASSVVARMANEQFF
>TRBD1|.|TRBJ2-3|15|TRBV10-3
TGTGCCATCAGTGGACAGGGGGCTTTAAAAGATACGCAGTATTTT
CAISGQGALKDTQYF
>.|.|TRBJ1-2|13|TRBV7-9
TGTGCCAGCAGCTTAGAACAGCTCTATGGCTACACCTTC
CASSLEQLYGYTF
>TRBD1|.|TRBJ1-3|18|TRBV4-2
TGTGCCAGCAGCCTGGACCGGGACAGGGTTATCGCTGGAAACACCATATATTTT
CASSLDRDRVIAGNTIYF
>TRBD2|.|TRBJ2-1|16|TRBV27
TGTGCCAGCAGTTTATCGGCTAGCGGGGGATACAATGAGCAGTTCTTC
CASSLSASGGYNEQFF
>.|.|TRBJ2-1|15|TRBV19
TGTGCCAGTAGGTGGGGGAGGGGGACCTACAATGAGCAGTTCTTC
CASRWGRGTYNEQFF
>TRBD1|.|TRBJ2-3|14|TRBV6-5
TGTGCCAGCTGGGACAGGGGTCGCACAGATACGCAGTATTTT
CASWDRGRTDTQYF
>.|.|TRBJ1-4|11|TRBV20-1
TGCAGTGCAGATACAATGGAAAAACTGTTTTTT
CSADTMEKLFF
>.|.|TRBJ1-1|15|TRBV25-1
TGTGCCAGCAGTGTAGGTACAGGGAGGGGGACTGAAGCTTTCTTT
CASSVGTGRGTEAFF
>.|once|TRBJ2-7|12|TRBV7-2
TGTGCCAGCAGCCAGGGGTCCTACGAGCAGTACTTC
CASSQGSYEQYF
>.|.|TRBJ2-3|13|TRBV21-1
TGTGCCAGCTGGAGCGGGGGCACAGATACGCAGTATTTT
CASWSGGTDTQYF
>.|.|TRBJ2-7|11|TRBV14
TGTGCCAGCAGCTTCATGTACGAGCAGTACTTC
CASSFMYEQYF
>TRBD1|.|TRBJ1-5|14|TRBV2
TGTGCCAGCAGTGGGACAGGAGGAAATCAGCCCCAGCATTTT
CASSGTGGNQPQHF
>TRBD2|.|TRBJ2-3|18|TRBV30
TGTGCCTGGAGTGTACTACGGACTAGCGGGAGCCGCACAGATACGCAGTATTTT
CAWSVLRTSGSRTDTQYF
>.|.|TRBJ1-1|15|TRBV18
TGTGCCAGCTCACCATTACAGGGTGAGAACACTGAAGCTTTCTTT
CASSPLQGENTEAFF
>TRBD1|.|TRBJ1-5|15|TRBV9
TGTGCCAGCAGCGTAACAGGGGATGGCAATCAGCCCCAGCATTTT
CASSVTGDGNQPQHF
>.|.|TRBJ1-2|13|TRBV7-8
TGTGCCAGCAGCTTAGCGCTAGACTATGGCTACACCTTC
CASSLALDYGYTF
>.|.|TRBJ2-5|13|TRBV15
TGTGCCACCAGCAGAGGGGGAGGAGAGACCCAGTACTTC
CATSRGGGETQYF
>.|.|TRBJ2-7|15|TRBV6-6
TGTGCCAGCAGTTACCTCTCAGGATTCACCCCCGAGCAGTACTTC
CASSYLSGFTPEQYF
>.|.|TRBJ1-5|15|TRBV5-1
TGCGCCAGCAGCTTGAAAGGGGCGCAGAATCAGCCCCAGCATTTT
CASSLKGAQNQPQHF
>.|.|TRBJ2-7|13|TRBV28
TGTGCCAGCAGTCCACAAGGCGGGTGGGAGCAGTACTTC
CASSPQGGWEQYF
>TRBD2|.|TRBJ2-3|16|TRBV9
TGTGCCAGCAGCGTAGTCCTAGCGGGGGGCACAGATACGCAGTATTTT
CASSVVLAGGTDTQYF
>TRBD2|.|TRBJ2-1|15|TRBV4-1
TGCGCCAGCAGCTTGGGACTAGCGGACTACAATGAGCAGTTCTTC
CASSLGLADYNEQFF
>TRBD2|.|TRBJ2-3|17|TRBV19
TGTGCCAGTAGTACCGTTGGACTAGCGGGGGCCACAGATACGCAGTATTTT
CASSTVGLAGATDTQYF
>.|.|TRBJ1-3|12|TRBV5-6
TGTGCCAGCAGCTTTCGGGGAAACACCATATATTTT
CASSFRGNTIYF
>.|.|TRBJ2-7|12|TRBV7-9
TGTGCCAGCAGCTTAGAGGAGCGGGTACCGTCTTTC
CASSLEERVPSF
>.|.|TRBJ2-5|15|TRBV7-9
TGTGCCAGCAGCCCCCCTGAGGGCCTACAAGAGACCCAGTACTTC
CASSPPEGLQETQYF
>.|.|TRBJ2-6|16|TRBV5-8
TGTGCCAGCAGCTTTGGCCGGGAATCTGGGGCCAACGTCCTGACTTTC
CASSFGRESGANVLTF
>TRBD1|.|TRBJ2-2|16|TRBV14
TGTGCCAGCAGCCGGGACAGGAGTACGAACACCGGGGAGCTGTTTTTT
CASSRDRSTNTGELFF
>.|.|TRBJ1-5|13|TRBV28
TGTGCCAGCAGATCCCAGGGGCATCAGCCCCAGCATTTT
CASRSQGHQPQHF
>.|.|TRBJ2-5|17|TRBV28
TGTGCCAGCAGTTCATTACGGTTAGCGGAAACCCAAGAGACCCAGTACTTC
CASSSLRLAETQETQYF
>TRBD2|few|TRBJ2-7|17|TRBV28
TGTGCCAGCAGTTTATTCCGGGGGGGGCCCCAAACCTACGAGCAGTACTTC
CASSLFRGGPQTYEQYF
>.|once|TRBJ1-1|15|TRBV27
TGTGCCAGCCGGCGGGTCCCCAGGATTAACACTGAAGCTTTCTTT
CASRRVPRINTEAFF
>.|.|TRBJ1-4|15|TRBV19
TGTGCCAGTAGAGCCTCAGGGGCCCCTAATGAAAAACTGTTTTTT
CASRASGAPNEKLFF
>TRBD1|.|TRBJ1-1|15|TRBV5-6
TGTGCCAGCAGTCTAAGAAGGACAGGGGGCATGCAGGCTTTCTTT
CASSLRRTGGMQAFF
>TRBD2|.|TRBJ2-7|15|TRBV5-8
TGTGCCAGCAGCTTGGACGGGGGGGGCTCCTACGAGCAGTACTTC
CASSLDGGGSYEQYF